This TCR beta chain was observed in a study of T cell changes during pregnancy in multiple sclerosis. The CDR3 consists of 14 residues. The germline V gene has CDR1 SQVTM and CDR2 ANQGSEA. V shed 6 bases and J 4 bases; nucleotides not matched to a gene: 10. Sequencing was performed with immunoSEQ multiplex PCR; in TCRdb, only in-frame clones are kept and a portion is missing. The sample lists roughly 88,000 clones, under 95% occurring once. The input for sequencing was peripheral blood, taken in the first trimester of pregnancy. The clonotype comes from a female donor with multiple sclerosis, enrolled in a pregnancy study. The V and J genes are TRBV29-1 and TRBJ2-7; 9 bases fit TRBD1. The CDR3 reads CSVSYGTGYYEQYF. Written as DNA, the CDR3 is TGCAGCGTGTCCTATGGGACAGGGTATTACGAGCAGTACTTC.